The sample holds one count of the clone carrying this T cell receptor (beta chain). Germline lookup yields CDR1 MDHEN and CDR2 SYDVKM. The CDR3 sequence is 16 residues long. Germline trimming cut 5 bases from V and 1 base from J; bases unmatched to any gene: 7. This sample is drawn from a study of CD8 T cells in Susac syndrome. Sequencing of TCR beta was carried out in blood CD8+ and CD4+ T cells. Multiple sclerosis controls were treatment-naive patients with stable or active relapsing-remitting disease. The TEMRA cells underwent FACS enrichment, while the CD8+ and CD4+ T cells underwent negative isolation. Random hexamers were used to reverse transcribe 0.5 to 1 ug of RNA. Across 54 Vbeta and 13 Jbeta, TCR beta CDR3 was amplified with immunoSEQ multiplex PCR. TCRdb called the immunoSEQ multiplex PCR reads again in MiXCR, with one record for every CDR3 protein. The table includes around 170,000 distinct CDR3 sequences, 95% detected once.

What was sequenced was CD8+ T cells from PBMCs. This receptor was obtained from a human donor with multiple sclerosis. This chain links TRBV28 with TRBJ1-5, with 8 bases matching TRBD1. The CDR3 is CASSADRVASNQPQHF. The CDR3 nucleotides are TGTGCCAGCAGTGCGGACAGGGTTGCGAGCAATCAGCCCCAGCATTTT.